The 2 T cell receptor beta chains below come from one sample, sequenced in a study of OX40 agonist ivuxolimab in advanced cancers. TCRdb keeps only in-frame clones here, not all; method: immunoSEQ multiplex PCR. The profile shows some 83,000 clones, 65% to 90% of them singletons. The source was CD4+ or CD8+ T cells sorted from blood, collected in a trial of the OX40 agonist ivuxolimab. These receptors all come from an adult with an advanced solid tumor such as melanoma, head and neck, liver or kidney cancer.

The chain couples TRBV4-1 to TRBJ1-1; no clear D gene. The CDR3 consists of 14 residues. Germline CDR1 and CDR2: MGHRA and YSYEKL. Trimming removed 0 bases from V and 6 bases from J, with 11 bases in between. The CDR3 bases are TGCGCCAGCAGCCAAGAAGCTCAGGTCGCTGAAGCTTTCTTT. Protein sequence: CASSQEAQVAEAFF.

V usage is TRBV6-5 and J usage is TRBJ2-7; maybe TRBD2 (6 bases). There are 14 residues in the CDR3. Germline CDR1 is MNHEY and CDR2 is SVGAGI. Trimming took off 2 bases at V and 4 bases at J, with 12 bases between the two ends. This CDR3 reads CASSYKARGYEQYF. In DNA, the CDR3 is TGTGCCAGCAGTTACAAAGCTCGGGGGTACGAGCAGTACTTC.